Presented here are 15 T cell receptor beta chains from one specimen sequenced in a study of T cell repertoires in cytomegalovirus infection. Each CDR3 protein is one row after TCRdb ran MiXCR on the reads. The sample has about 830,000 distinct CDR3 sequences; approximately 32% are singletons. The antigens these receptors bind are not known. The sample in question was cultured CD8+ T cells from PBMCs, obtained from culture after CMV antigen stimulation. The receptors here all came from a human donor in good health (CMV status not recorded). Some clones in this sample may be carry-over from other donors' samples.

This clonotype was seen only a few times. An end of the junction differs from the germline gene, which may be a read error. CDR3 DNA sequence: TGTGCCAGCAGCGGCCGGGAGGGCAGGATCTTC. Residues: CASSGREGRIF. J is TRBJ2-1 and V is TRBV9; 8 nucleotides match TRBD2. CDR1 SGDLS and CDR2 YYNGEE come from the germline V gene. This CDR3 region has 11 residues.

This clonotype appeared a few times. The V and J genes are TRBV7-9 and TRBJ1-4; no definite D call. The CDR3 is 17 residues long. V was shortened by 3 bases and J by 0 bases, with 14 bases between the two germline ends. Germline V gene lookup returns CDR1 SEHNR and CDR2 FQNEAQ (reference sequence). The CDR3 DNA is TGTGCCAGCAGCTTTACCTCGGGAGGAACAACTAATGAAAAACTGTTTTTT. This encodes CASSFTSGGTTNEKLFF.

This clonotype was seen only a few times. The CDR3 spells CSVEEGATVDTQYF. The CDR3, as DNA: TGCAGCGTTGAGGAAGGGGCGACCGTGGATACGCAGTATTTT. The rearrangement joins TRBV29-1 to TRBJ2-3; D may be TRBD1 (5 bases). Germline CDR1 reads SQVTM; CDR2 reads ANQGSEA. CDR3 length: 14 amino acids. The V end lost 3 bases, the J end lost 6 bases, and 16 bases lay between the germline ends.

The chain has TRBV12-3 or TRBV12-4 and TRBJ1-2; 7 bases are a match to TRBD1. J gave up 0 bases and V 6 bases, and 7 bases lay outside the gene matches. CDR3 length: 15 amino acids. This CDR3 is CASSRIQGPNYGYTF. The CDR3 DNA reads as TGTGCCAGCAGCCGTATACAGGGGCCTAACTATGGCTACACCTTC.

Points on this clonotype: Germline and junction disagree at one end, which may indicate a read error. The chain links TRBV6-2 or TRBV6-3 to TRBJ2-3; D not resolved. CDR1 is MNHEY, CDR2 SVGEGT, per germline. The CDR3 runs 14 residues. CDR3 nucleotides: TGTGCCAACAGTTACTCTACGAGGACAGATACGCAGTATTTT. Its translation is CANSYSTRTDTQYF.

Points on this clonotype: One base away lies a much larger clone, so this may be a sequencing read error. The chain recombines TRBV7-6 with TRBJ2-7; 9 nucleotides align to TRBD1. CDR1 SGHVS and CDR2 FNYEAQ come from the germline V gene. This CDR3 has 14 amino acids. The CDR3 DNA is TGTGTCAGCAGCTTGGACAGGGGACGCTACGAGCAGTACTTC. Residues: CVSSLDRGRYEQYF.

This chain connects TRBV13 to TRBJ2-3; 7 nucleotides align to TRBD1. Germline trimming cut 4 bases from V and 0 bases from J; bases unmatched to any gene: 7. The CDR3 covers 16 residues. Germline V gene sequence: CDR1 PRHDT, CDR2 FYEKMQ (reference sequence). CDR3 protein: CASSSDRDSSTDTQYF. The DNA of the CDR3 is TGTGCCAGCAGCTCCGACAGGGATTCTAGCACAGATACGCAGTATTTT.

This clonotype was seen a handful of times. V usage is TRBV20-1 and J usage is TRBJ2-4; TRBD1 matches at 9 bases. The CDR3 sequence is 15 residues long. CDR1 is DFQATT, CDR2 SNEGSKA, per germline (reference sequence). J lost 8 bases, V lost 6 bases, and 14 bases had no gene match. The DNA for the CDR3 is TGCAGTGCCCGGGCCGGGACAGGGAACGGGGACATTCAGTACTTC. As protein: CSARAGTGNGDIQYF.

The chain has TRBV27 and TRBJ2-3; 12 positions match TRBD2. This CDR3 spans 17 amino acids. Germline V gene lookup returns CDR1 MNHEY and CDR2 SMNVEV (reference sequence). V was clipped by 5 bases and J by 4 bases; unmatched bases: 10. The CDR3 here is CASSPWTSGEGPDTQYF. The CDR3 DNA reads as TGTGCCAGCAGTCCCTGGACTAGCGGGGAAGGGCCAGATACGCAGTATTTT.

J is TRBJ1-2 and V is TRBV7-9; no clear D gene. CDR1 and CDR2 (germline): SEHNR, FQNEAQ (reference sequence). Trimming left V 3 bases short and J 10 bases short, with 9 bases between. The length of the CDR3 is 11 residues. The CDR3 protein is CASSFGNFYTF. The CDR3, as DNA: TGTGCCAGCAGCTTCGGGAATTTCTACACCTTC. The entire variable domain, with the rest obtained from reference TRBV7-9 and TRBJ1-2, is as follows: DTGVSQNPRHKITKRGQNVTFRCDPISEHNRLYWYRQTLGQGPEFLTYFQNEAQLEKSRLLSDRFSAERPKGSFSTLEIQRTEQGDSAMYLCASSFGNFYTFGSGTRLTVV.

This chain joins TRBV27 and TRBJ1-2; the D gene is possibly TRBD1 (6 bases). CDR3 size: 16 residues. Germline V lookup: CDR1 MNHEY, CDR2 SMNVEV (reference sequence). V lost 5 bases and J lost 4, with 20 bases in between. The CDR3 DNA follows: TGTGCCAGCAGTAACACTTACAGGGTCGAGAGCTATGGCTACACCTTC. Translated: CASSNTYRVESYGYTF.

This chain uses TRBV27 with TRBJ1-1, with 7 bases that match TRBD1. The CDR3 totals 14 residues. The V and J ends lost 6 bases and 1 base, in that order; junction bases with no gene match: 5. The germline V gene has CDR1 MNHEY and CDR2 SMNVEV (reference sequence). The CDR3 is CASRAGTANTEAFF. The CDR3 region has the DNA TGTGCCAGCAGGGCCGGGACAGCGAACACTGAAGCTTTCTTT.

The chain has TRBV6-1 and TRBJ1-5; 8 nucleotides agree with TRBD1. CDR1 is MNHNS, CDR2 SASEGT, per germline. The CDR3 is made up of 18 amino acids. Trimming took 3 bases from V and 6 from J; bases not matched to a gene: 16. The CDR3 nucleotides are TGTGCCAGCAGTGAGGACAGGGATAGAATCGGAGATTCTCAGCCCCAGCATTTT. Its protein is CASSEDRDRIGDSQPQHF.

The chain combines TRBV6-5 with TRBJ2-3, with TRBD2 matching over 13 bases. V lost 6 bases, J lost 0 bases, and 9 bases stayed unmatched. The CDR3 is 18 amino acids. The germline gives CDR1 MNHEY, CDR2 SVGAGI. This CDR3 reads CASSFGTSGVGSTDTQYF. The DNA for the CDR3 is TGTGCCAGCAGCTTCGGGACTAGCGGGGTCGGAAGCACAGATACGCAGTATTTT.

This clonotype was observed at least ten times. The chain employs TRBV7-8 and TRBJ2-1; 8 bases are a match to TRBD2. CDR3 size: 17 residues. J was trimmed by 4 bases and V by 1 base; bases with no gene match: 9. Germline V gene lookup returns CDR1 SGHVS and CDR2 FQNEAQ. The CDR3 loop reads CASSLDEQSGGYNEQFF. CDR3 nucleotides: TGTGCCAGCAGCTTAGACGAGCAAAGCGGGGGTTACAATGAGCAGTTCTTC.